This TCR beta chain was identified in a study of T cells in localized non-small cell lung cancer. Points on this clone: Its antigen is as yet unknown.

Study-level findings and limits: A raised T cell density in blood coincided with lengthier overall survival. Uninvolved adjacent lung showed peak T cell clonality, exceeding tumor. Adjacent lung had a median roughly 58 of the 100 largest tumor clones.

The protocol was immunoSEQ multiplex PCR, while the TCRdb copy is restricted to in-frame clones and leaves out a portion. The sample lists approximately 10,000 clones, roughly 90% occurring once. The germline gives CDR1 SGDLS, CDR2 YYNGEE. Trimming removed 0 bases from V and 10 bases from J; junction bases left unmatched: 5. This CDR3 region has 15 residues. Sequenced here: peripheral blood, sampled before any cancer treatment. The V gene is TRBV9, the J gene TRBJ2-3; TRBD2 matches at 13 bases. The TCR sequence derives from a male donor older than 55 with stage III lung adenocarcinoma. Here the CDR3 reads CASSVALAGGMPQYF. CDR3 DNA: TGTGCCAGCAGCGTAGCACTAGCGGGAGGGATGCCGCAGTATTTT.